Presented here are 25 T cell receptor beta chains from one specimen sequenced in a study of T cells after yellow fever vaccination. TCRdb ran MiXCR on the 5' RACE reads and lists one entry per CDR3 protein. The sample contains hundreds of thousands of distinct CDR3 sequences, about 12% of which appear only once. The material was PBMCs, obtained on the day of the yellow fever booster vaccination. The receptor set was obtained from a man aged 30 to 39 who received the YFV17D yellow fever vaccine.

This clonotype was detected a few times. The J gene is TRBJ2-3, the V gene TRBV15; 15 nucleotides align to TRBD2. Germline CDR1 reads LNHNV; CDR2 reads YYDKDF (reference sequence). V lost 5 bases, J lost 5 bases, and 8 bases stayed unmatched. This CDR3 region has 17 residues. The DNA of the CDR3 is TGTGCCACCAGCGAGTGGACTAGCGGGAGGGAGGAAGATACGCAGTATTTT. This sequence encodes CATSEWTSGREEDTQYF.

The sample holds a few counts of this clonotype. The CDR3 DNA sequence: TGTGCCAGCAGCTTAGTCTTAGAGGGGAACACTGAAGCTTTCTTT. Translating it yields CASSLVLEGNTEAFF. This chain links TRBV7-9 with TRBJ1-1; D gene uncertain. Germline assignment: CDR1 SEHNR and CDR2 FQNEAQ (reference sequence). V lost 1 base to trimming and J lost 1 base, with 10 bases between them. CDR3 length: 15 residues.

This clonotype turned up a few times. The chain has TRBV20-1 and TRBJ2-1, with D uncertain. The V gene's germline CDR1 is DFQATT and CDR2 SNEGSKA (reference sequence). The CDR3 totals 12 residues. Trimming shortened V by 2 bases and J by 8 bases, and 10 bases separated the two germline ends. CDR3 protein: CSARWSSDEQFF. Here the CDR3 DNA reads TGCAGTGCTAGATGGTCCAGCGATGAGCAGTTCTTC.

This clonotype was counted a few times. CDR3 residues: CSARVAGKKSGANVLTF. The CDR3 DNA follows: TGCAGTGCTAGAGTTGCGGGCAAAAAGTCTGGGGCCAACGTCCTGACTTTC. The gene calls are TRBV20-1 and TRBJ2-6; maybe TRBD2 (5 bases). The CDR3 extends over 17 amino acids. The germline gives CDR1 DFQATT, CDR2 SNEGSKA (reference sequence). Between the trimmed V and J ends, which lost 1 base and 1 base, there was a span of 14 bases.

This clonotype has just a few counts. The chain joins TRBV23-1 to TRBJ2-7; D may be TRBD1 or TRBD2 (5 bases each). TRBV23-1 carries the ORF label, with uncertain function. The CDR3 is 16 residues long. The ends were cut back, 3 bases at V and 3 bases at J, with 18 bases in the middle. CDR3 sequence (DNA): TGCGCCAGCAGTCATCAACATTGGGACCGAAACTACGAGCAGTACTTC. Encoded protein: CASSHQHWDRNYEQYF.

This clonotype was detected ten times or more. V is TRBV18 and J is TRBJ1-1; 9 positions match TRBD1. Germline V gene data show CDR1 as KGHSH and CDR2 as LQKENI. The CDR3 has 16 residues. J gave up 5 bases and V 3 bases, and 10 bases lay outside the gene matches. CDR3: CASSPPPGQGLTEAFF. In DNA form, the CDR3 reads TGTGCCAGCTCACCCCCACCGGGACAGGGTTTAACTGAAGCTTTCTTT.

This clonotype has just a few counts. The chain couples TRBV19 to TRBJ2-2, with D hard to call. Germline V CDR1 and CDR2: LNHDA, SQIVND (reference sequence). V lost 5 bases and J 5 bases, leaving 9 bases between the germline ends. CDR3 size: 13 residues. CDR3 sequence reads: CASSSPWTGELFF. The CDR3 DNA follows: TGTGCCAGTAGTTCTCCCTGGACCGGGGAGCTGTTTTTT.

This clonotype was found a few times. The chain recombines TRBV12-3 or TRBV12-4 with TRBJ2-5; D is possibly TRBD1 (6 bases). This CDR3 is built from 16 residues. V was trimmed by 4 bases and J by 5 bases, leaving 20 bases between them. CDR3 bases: TGTGCCAGCAGTTCACAACCCGGACAGCCCTCGGAGACCCAGTACTTC. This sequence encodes CASSSQPGQPSETQYF.

CDR3 amino acids: CASSSQGQALPYGYTF. CDR3 bases: TGTGCCAGCAGCTCCCAGGGACAGGCCCTTCCCTATGGCTACACCTTC. V gene TRBV7-2 combines with J gene TRBJ1-2; 8 bases fit TRBD1. The CDR3 runs to 16 residues. With 4 bases clipped from V and 4 bases from J, the junction kept 11 bases outside the gene matches. Germline V lookup: CDR1 SGHTA, CDR2 FQGNSA.

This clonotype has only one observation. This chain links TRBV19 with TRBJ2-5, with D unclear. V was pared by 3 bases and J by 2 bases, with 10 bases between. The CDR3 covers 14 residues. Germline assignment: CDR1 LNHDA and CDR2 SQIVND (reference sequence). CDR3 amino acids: CASSIGPAQETQYF. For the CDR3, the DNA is TGTGCCAGTAGTATCGGCCCGGCGCAAGAGACCCAGTACTTC.

The chain's CDR3 is CASSYQKDRGRNEQYF. The CDR3 nucleotides are TGTGCCAGCAGTTACCAGAAGGACAGGGGGCGGAACGAGCAGTACTTC. The chain has TRBV6-2 or TRBV6-3 and TRBJ2-7, with 11 bases lining up with TRBD1. This CDR3 has 16 residues. V shed 2 bases and J 5 bases; nucleotides not matched to a gene: 8. Germline CDR1 is MNHEY and CDR2 is SVGEGT.

CDR3: CASSLVGGGAGNEQFF. CDR3 nucleotide sequence: TGTGCCAGCAGCTTAGTAGGTGGCGGGGCCGGCAATGAGCAGTTCTTC. V and J are TRBV7-2 and TRBJ2-1; D might be TRBD2 (6 bases). The CDR3 is 16 amino acids. The germline gives CDR1 SGHTA, CDR2 FQGNSA. V was clipped by 1 base and J by 6 bases, with 16 bases between them.

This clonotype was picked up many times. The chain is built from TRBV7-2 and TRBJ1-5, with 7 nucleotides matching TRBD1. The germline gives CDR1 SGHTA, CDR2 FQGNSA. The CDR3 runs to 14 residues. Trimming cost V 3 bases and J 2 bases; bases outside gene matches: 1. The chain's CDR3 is CASSFQGGNQPQHF. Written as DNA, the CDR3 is TGTGCCAGCAGCTTTCAGGGGGGCAATCAGCCCCAGCATTTT.

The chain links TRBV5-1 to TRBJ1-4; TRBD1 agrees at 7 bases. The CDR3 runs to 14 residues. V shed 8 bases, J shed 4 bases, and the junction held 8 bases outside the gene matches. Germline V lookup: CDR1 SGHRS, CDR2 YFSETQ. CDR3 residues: CASCPGGGNEKLFF. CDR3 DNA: TGCGCCAGTTGTCCAGGGGGAGGTAATGAAAAACTGTTTTTT.

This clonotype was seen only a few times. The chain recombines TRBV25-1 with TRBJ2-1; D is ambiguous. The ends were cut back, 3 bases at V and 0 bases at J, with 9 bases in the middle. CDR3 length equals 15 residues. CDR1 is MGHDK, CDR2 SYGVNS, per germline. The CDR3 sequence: CASSDSVSSYNEQFF. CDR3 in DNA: TGTGCCAGCAGTGACTCGGTAAGCTCCTACAATGAGCAGTTCTTC.

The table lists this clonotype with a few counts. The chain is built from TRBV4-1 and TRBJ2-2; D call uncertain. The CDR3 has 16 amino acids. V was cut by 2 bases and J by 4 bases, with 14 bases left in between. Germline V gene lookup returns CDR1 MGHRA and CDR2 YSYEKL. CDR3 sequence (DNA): TGCGCCAGCAGCCAAACCTCGACACCGGGCACCGGGGAGCTGTTTTTT. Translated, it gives CASSQTSTPGTGELFF.

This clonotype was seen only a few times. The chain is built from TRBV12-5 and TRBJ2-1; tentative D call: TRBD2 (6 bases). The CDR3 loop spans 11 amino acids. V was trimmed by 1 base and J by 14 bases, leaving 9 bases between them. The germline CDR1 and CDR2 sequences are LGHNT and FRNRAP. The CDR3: CASGLGRLEFF. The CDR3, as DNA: TGTGCTAGTGGTTTGGGCAGACTAGAGTTCTTC.

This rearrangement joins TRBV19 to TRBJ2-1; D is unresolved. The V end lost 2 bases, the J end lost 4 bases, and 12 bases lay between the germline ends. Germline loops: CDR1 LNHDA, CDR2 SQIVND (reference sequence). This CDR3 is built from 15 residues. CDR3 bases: TGTGCCAGTAGTATATCAACCGACTCATACAATGAGCAGTTCTTC. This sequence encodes CASSISTDSYNEQFF.

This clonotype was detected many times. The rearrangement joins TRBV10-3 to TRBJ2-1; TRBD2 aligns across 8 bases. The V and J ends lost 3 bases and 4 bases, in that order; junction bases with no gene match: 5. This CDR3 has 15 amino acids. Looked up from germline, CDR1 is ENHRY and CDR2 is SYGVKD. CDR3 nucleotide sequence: TGTGCCATCAGTGAATCTCTAGCGGGTTACAATGAGCAGTTCTTC. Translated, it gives CAISESLAGYNEQFF.

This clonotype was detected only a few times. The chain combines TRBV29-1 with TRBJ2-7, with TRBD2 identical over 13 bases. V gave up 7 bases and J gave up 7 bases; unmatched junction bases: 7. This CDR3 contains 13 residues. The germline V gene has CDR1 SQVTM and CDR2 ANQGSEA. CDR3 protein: CSARGLAGSEQYF. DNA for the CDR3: TGCAGCGCTAGGGGACTAGCGGGGTCGGAGCAGTACTTC.

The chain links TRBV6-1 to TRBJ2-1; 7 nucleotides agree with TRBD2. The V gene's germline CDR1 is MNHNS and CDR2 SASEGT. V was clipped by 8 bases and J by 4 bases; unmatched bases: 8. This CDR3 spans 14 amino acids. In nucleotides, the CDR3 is TGTGCCAGCTTATCGGCTAGCGGTTACAATGAGCAGTTCTTC. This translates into CASLSASGYNEQFF.

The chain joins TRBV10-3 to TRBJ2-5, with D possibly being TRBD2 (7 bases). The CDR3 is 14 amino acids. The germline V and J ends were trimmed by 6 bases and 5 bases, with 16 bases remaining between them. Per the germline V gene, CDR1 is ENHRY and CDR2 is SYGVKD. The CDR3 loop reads CAIRGGGPSETQYF. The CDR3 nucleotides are TGTGCCATCAGGGGGGGGGGCCCCTCGGAGACCCAGTACTTC.

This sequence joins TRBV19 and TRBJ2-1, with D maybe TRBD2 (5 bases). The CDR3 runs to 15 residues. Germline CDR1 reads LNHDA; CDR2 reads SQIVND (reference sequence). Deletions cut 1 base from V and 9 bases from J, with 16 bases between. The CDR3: CASSIAAVPGIEQFF. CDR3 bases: TGTGCCAGTAGTATAGCCGCCGTCCCGGGGATTGAGCAGTTCTTC.

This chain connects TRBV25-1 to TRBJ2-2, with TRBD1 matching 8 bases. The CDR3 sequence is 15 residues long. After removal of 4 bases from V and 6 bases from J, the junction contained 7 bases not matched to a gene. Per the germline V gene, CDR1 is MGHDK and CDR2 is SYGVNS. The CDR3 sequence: CASSAPGQVSGELFF. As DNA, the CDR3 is TGTGCCAGCAGTGCCCCGGGACAGGTCTCCGGGGAGCTGTTTTTT.

The CDR3: CASSGRARRSYEQYF. The CDR3 DNA is TGTGCCAGCAGCGGTCGGGCCCGTAGGTCCTACGAGCAGTACTTC. This sequence joins TRBV21-1 and TRBJ2-7; no DNA check was done on the table's D call, TRBD2. TRBV21-1 is designated a pseudogene. This CDR3 region has 15 residues.